Below are 8 T cell receptor beta chains sequenced from a single sample in a study of blood T cell repertoires in COVID-19. Using immunoSEQ multiplex PCR, the repertoire was profiled, and TCRdb retains in-frame clones only, with some absent. The top ten clones hold around 5.4% of a sample with about 140,000 clones, 70% to 90% of them seen once. The sequenced sample was peripheral blood. All receptors derive from a human donor in a cohort sampled during active COVID-19.

The chain links TRBV5-6 to TRBJ1-2; D remains ambiguous. The germline V gene encodes CDR1 SGHDT and CDR2 YYEEEE. V dropped 1 base and J dropped 0 bases, with 7 bases sitting between them. This CDR3 contains 14 residues. The chain's CDR3 is CASSLSGANYGYTF. CDR3 bases: TGTGCCAGCAGCTTGTCCGGGGCTAACTATGGCTACACCTTC. The whole variable domain, filled in from reference TRBV5-6 and TRBJ1-2, reads DAGVTQSPTHLIKTRGQQVTLRCSPKSGHDTVSWYQQALGQGPQFIFQYYEEEERQRGNFPDRFSGHQFPNYSSELNVNALLLGDSALYLCASSLSGANYGYTFGSGTRLTVV.

The chain employs TRBV7-9 and TRBJ2-3; perhaps TRBD2 as D (5 bases). The V gene's germline CDR1 is SEHNR and CDR2 FQNEAQ (reference sequence). Trimming stripped 1 base from V and 5 bases from J, with 16 bases between. This CDR3 comprises 16 residues. In DNA, the CDR3 is TGTGCCAGCAGCTTAGGGAGGACCGTATCGCGAGATACGCAGTATTTT. Its translation: CASSLGRTVSRDTQYF.

The rearrangement joins TRBV6-6 to TRBJ2-5; 7 bases line up with TRBD2. V lost 1 base and J lost 1; bases outside the gene matches: 6. The germline CDR1 and CDR2 sequences are MNHNY and SVGAGI (reference sequence). This CDR3 has 16 residues. Here the CDR3 reads CASSYLLRESQETQYF. DNA for the CDR3: TGTGCCAGCAGTTACTTACTGCGGGAGTCCCAAGAGACCCAGTACTTC.

The chain links TRBV6-5 to TRBJ2-2; D unresolved. The CDR3 contains 16 residues. The germline V gene has CDR1 MNHEY and CDR2 SVGAGI. With 0 bases removed from V and 5 bases from J, the gap between germline ends came to 13 bases. The CDR3 is CASSYSGAVLTGELFF. The CDR3 DNA reads as TGTGCCAGCAGTTACTCAGGCGCGGTACTTACCGGGGAGCTGTTTTTT.

The V and J genes are TRBV18 and TRBJ2-7; 9 positions match TRBD1. V lost 2 bases and J lost 3; bases outside the gene matches: 11. The germline V gene has CDR1 KGHSH and CDR2 LQKENI. The CDR3 has 17 amino acids. For the CDR3, the DNA is TGTGCCAGCTCACCAGCACCCTCGGGACAGGGAAACTACGAGCAGTACTTC. Its protein is CASSPAPSGQGNYEQYF.

This chain joins TRBV9 and TRBJ2-3; D is possibly TRBD1 (6 bases). Germline loops: CDR1 SGDLS, CDR2 YYNGEE. The CDR3 totals 15 residues. The V end lost 7 bases, the J end lost 3 bases, and 18 bases lay between the germline ends. The CDR3 DNA reads as TGTGCCAGCCAAGCGGATGGGGGCCAGACAGATACGCAGTATTTT. It translates to CASQADGGQTDTQYF.

A single count supports this clone. The chain uses TRBV19 and TRBJ2-7; the D gene is possibly TRBD1 (5 bases). This CDR3 comprises 14 residues. Trimming took off 4 bases at V and 1 base at J, with 11 bases between the two ends. Per the germline V gene, CDR1 is LNHDA and CDR2 is SQIVND (reference sequence). The CDR3 DNA is TGTGCCAGTAGTAGGGGCCCAGGTTCCTACGAGCAGTACTTC. Translation gives CASSRGPGSYEQYF. Drawing the rest from reference TRBV19 and TRBJ2-7, the complete variable domain is DGGITQSPKYLFRKEGQNVTLSCEQNLNHDAMYWYRQDPGQGLRLIYYSQIVNDFQKGDIAEGYSVSREKKESFPLTVTSAQKNPTAFYLCASSRGPGSYEQYFGPGTRLTVT.

The chain uses TRBV14 and TRBJ2-1; the D is unclear. CDR3 size: 11 residues. The germline V gene encodes CDR1 SGHDN and CDR2 FVKESK. Between the trimmed V and J ends, which lost 1 base and 10 bases, there was a span of 5 bases. The CDR3 spells CASSQAGEQFF. The CDR3 DNA reads as TGTGCCAGCAGCCAAGCTGGCGAGCAGTTCTTC.